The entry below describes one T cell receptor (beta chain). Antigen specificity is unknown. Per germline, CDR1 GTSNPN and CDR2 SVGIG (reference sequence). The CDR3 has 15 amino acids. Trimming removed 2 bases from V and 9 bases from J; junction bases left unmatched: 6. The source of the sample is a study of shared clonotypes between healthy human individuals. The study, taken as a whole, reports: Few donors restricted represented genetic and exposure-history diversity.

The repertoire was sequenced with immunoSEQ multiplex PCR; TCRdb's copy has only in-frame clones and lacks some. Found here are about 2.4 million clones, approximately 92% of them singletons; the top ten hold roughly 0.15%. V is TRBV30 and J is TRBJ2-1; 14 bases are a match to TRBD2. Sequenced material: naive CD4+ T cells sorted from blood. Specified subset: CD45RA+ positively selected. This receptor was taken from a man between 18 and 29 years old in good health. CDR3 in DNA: TGTGCCTGGAGTCCGACTAGCGGGGGGGCCACTGAGCAGTTCTTC. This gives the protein CAWSPTSGGATEQFF. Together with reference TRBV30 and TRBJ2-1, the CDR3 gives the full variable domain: SQTIHQWPATLVQPVGSPLSLECTVEGTSNPNLYWYRQAAGRGLQLLFYSVGIGQISSEVPQNLSASRPQDRQFILSSKKLLLSDSGFYLCAWSPTSGGATEQFFGPGTRLTVL.